Below, one T cell receptor beta chain is given with its context. This sample was taken from a study of blood T cell repertoires in COVID-19. TCRdb's table, derived via immunoSEQ multiplex PCR, lists solely in-frame clones and lacks some. The data contain roughly 110,000 clones, more than 75% of them singletons. Germline CDR1 KGHSH, CDR2 LQKENI. V was clipped by 4 bases and J by 2 bases, with 9 bases between them. The CDR3 length is 14 residues. The receptor was isolated from a man in his forties with acute or convalescent COVID-19. The rearrangement joins TRBV18 to TRBJ1-3; D is unresolved. Sequenced material: peripheral blood. The CDR3 sequence is CASSLARTGNTIYF. CDR3 in DNA: TGTGCCAGCTCACTAGCGCGGACTGGAAACACCATATATTTT.